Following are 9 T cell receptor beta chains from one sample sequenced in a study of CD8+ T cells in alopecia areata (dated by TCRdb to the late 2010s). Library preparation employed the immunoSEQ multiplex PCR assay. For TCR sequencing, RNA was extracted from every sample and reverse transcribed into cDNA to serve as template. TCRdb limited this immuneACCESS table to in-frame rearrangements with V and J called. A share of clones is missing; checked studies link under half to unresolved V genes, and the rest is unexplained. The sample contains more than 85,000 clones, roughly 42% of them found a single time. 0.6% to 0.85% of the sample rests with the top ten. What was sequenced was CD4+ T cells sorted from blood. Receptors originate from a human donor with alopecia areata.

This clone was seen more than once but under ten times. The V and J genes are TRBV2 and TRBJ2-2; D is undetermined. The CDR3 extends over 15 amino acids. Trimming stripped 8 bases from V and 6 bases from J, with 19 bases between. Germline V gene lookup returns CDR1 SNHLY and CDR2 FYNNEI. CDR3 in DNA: TGTGCCAGCGATCTCTCCGGTCCAAGTCCCGGGGAGCTGTTTTTT. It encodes CASDLSGPSPGELFF.

CDR3 sequence reads: CSSEGSSWSNEQFF. The CDR3 bases are TGCAGCTCCGAGGGCTCTAGTTGGTCCAATGAGCAGTTCTTC. The chain couples TRBV29-1 to TRBJ2-1; D possibly corresponds to TRBD2 (5 bases). V was cut by 8 bases and J by 6 bases, with 20 bases left in between. CDR3 length: 14 amino acids. Looked up from germline, CDR1 is SQVTM and CDR2 is ANQGSEA.

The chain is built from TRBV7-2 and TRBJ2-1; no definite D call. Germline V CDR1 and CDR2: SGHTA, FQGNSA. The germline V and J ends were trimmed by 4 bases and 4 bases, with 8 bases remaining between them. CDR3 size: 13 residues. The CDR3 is CASSSASYNEQFF. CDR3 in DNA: TGTGCCAGCAGCTCAGCCTCGTACAATGAGCAGTTCTTC. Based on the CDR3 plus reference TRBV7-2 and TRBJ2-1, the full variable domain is GAGVSQSPSNKVTEKGKDVELRCDPISGHTALYWYRQSLGQGLEFLIYFQGNSAPDKSGLPSDRFSAERTGGSVSTLTIQRTQQEDSAVYLCASSSASYNEQFFGPGTRLTVL.

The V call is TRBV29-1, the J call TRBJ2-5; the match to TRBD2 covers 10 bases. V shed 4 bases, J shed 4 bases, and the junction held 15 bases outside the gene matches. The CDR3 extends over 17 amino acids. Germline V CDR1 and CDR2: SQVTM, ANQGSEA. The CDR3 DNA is TGCAGCGTTGTAGTAAGGGGCCAGCGGGAGGGCAGAGAGACCCAGTACTTC. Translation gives CSVVVRGQREGRETQYF.

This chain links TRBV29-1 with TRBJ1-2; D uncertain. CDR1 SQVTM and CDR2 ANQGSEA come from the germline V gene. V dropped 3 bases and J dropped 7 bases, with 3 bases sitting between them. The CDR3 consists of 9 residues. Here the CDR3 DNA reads TGCAGCGTTGACCCTGGCTACACCTTC. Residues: CSVDPGYTF.

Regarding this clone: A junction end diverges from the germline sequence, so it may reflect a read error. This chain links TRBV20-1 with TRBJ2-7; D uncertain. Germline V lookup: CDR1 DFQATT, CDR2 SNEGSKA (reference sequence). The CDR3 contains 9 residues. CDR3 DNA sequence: TGCAGTGCTTCCCCAGAGCTGATATTC. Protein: CSASPELIF.

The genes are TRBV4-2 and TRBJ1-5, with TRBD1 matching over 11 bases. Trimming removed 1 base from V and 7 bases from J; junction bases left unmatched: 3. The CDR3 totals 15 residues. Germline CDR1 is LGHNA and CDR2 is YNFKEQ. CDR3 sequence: CASSQGRDRGQPQHF. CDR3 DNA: TGTGCCAGCAGCCAAGGGAGGGACAGGGGGCAGCCCCAGCATTTT.

This chain's CDR3 is CASSRGGSETQYF. The CDR3 coding sequence is TGTGCCTCGTCCCGAGGGGGATCAGAGACCCAGTACTTC. The rearrangement uses TRBV30 and TRBJ2-5; TRBD1 might be the D (6 bases). CDR3 size: 13 residues. V lost 7 bases and J lost 4, with 16 bases in between. The germline CDR1 and CDR2 sequences are GTSNPN and SVGIG (reference sequence).

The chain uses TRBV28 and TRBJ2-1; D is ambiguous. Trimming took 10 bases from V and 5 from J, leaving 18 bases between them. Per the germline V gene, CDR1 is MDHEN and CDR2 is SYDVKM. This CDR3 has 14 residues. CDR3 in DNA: TGTGCCACCTCGGAACCAGCGACAAACAATGAGCAGTTCTTC. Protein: CATSEPATNNEQFF.